This T cell receptor (beta chain) was sequenced during a study of blood T cells in healthy people across ages. Sample-barcoded 5' priming and a J-beta primer mix drove a second PCR of roughly 6 to 12 cycles. TCRdb ran MiXCR on the 5' RACE reads and lists one entry per CDR3 protein. The sample holds approximately 360,000 distinct CDR3 sequences, approximately 51% seen once. There are 15 residues in the CDR3. V lost 0 bases and J lost 5, with 13 bases in between. Germline assignment: CDR1 SGHTA and CDR2 FQGNSA. This clonotype was obtained from a man between 60 and 75 years old in good health. Sequences were obtained from blood. This chain connects TRBV7-2 to TRBJ2-5, with D perhaps being TRBD1 or TRBD2 (5 bases each). CDR3 sequence reads: CASSLAGRVDETQYF. The CDR3 nucleotides read TGTGCCAGCAGCTTAGCGGGGCGGGTTGATGAGACCCAGTACTTC.